This note documents a single T cell receptor (beta chain) sequence. Antigen specificity is unknown. These data belong to a study of OX40 agonist ivuxolimab in advanced cancers. For the study at large: It was ivuxolimab, an agonistic anti-OX40 (CD134) antibody, that patients were treated with. Recorded diagnoses for dose-escalation patients were hepatocellular carcinoma, melanoma, renal cell or head and neck cancer.

Germline V gives CDR1 SGHNT, CDR2 YENEEA. The CDR3 consists of 13 residues. The ends lost 5 bases at V and 3 bases at J; junction bases unmatched: 2. Here immunoSEQ multiplex PCR was the method, and the copy in TCRdb shows in-frame clones only, minus some. The data hold 70,000 or so clones, with around nine tenths observed a single time. The study's findings and limits: In the 0.1 to 3.0 mg/kg range, CD4+ and CD8+ blood T cells had expanded clonally by week 6.

The chain links TRBV11-3 to TRBJ2-5; 8 bases are shared with TRBD2. The clonotype was recovered from an adult with an advanced solid tumor such as melanoma, head and neck, liver or kidney cancer. This material consisted of CD4+ or CD8+ T cells sorted from blood, taken in a trial of the OX40 agonist ivuxolimab. In DNA, the CDR3 is TGTGCCAGCAGCCCAGCGGGGGAAGAGACCCAGTACTTC. It yields the protein CASSPAGEETQYF.